Below, 32 T cell receptor beta chains from the same sample are listed, as sequenced in a study of metastatic and nonmetastatic thyroid tumors. Using MiXCR, TCRdb reanalyzed the PCR reads. The table includes about 18,000 clones, more than 30% detected once. Patients underwent thyroid surgery, and none had received any treatment before it. The sample comprised tumor tissue. These receptors all stem from a male donor with papillary thyroid cancer or a benign thyroid nodule (not recorded which). Some clones in this sample may be carry-over from other donors' samples.

Only a few counts were recorded for this clone. The J gene is TRBJ2-3, the V gene TRBV6-2 or TRBV6-3, with a tentative D call TRBD2 (5 bases). Trimming shortened V by 2 bases and J by 11 bases, and 11 bases separated the two germline ends. The CDR3 extends over 12 amino acids. Per the germline V gene, CDR1 is MNHEY and CDR2 is SVGEGT. In DNA form, the CDR3 reads TGTGCCAGCAGTTACGGACTGGAAAAGCAGTATTTT. This translates into CASSYGLEKQYF.

This clone was counted between two and nine times. This chain uses TRBV11-2 with TRBJ2-7; 10 bases are a match to TRBD1. This CDR3 has 15 residues. In germline, CDR1 is SGHAT, CDR2 FQNNGV. V lost 4 bases and J lost 5; bases outside the gene matches: 8. The CDR3 region is CASSYIDRGRNEQYF. The CDR3, as DNA: TGTGCCAGCAGCTACATCGACAGGGGGCGGAACGAGCAGTACTTC.

By share of the sample, this clone is medium-sized (0.01 to 0.1%). V and J are TRBV28 and TRBJ2-1, with 15 bases identical to TRBD2. This CDR3 contains 19 residues. Germline-derived CDR1 and CDR2 are MDHEN and SYDVKM. V lost 5 bases, J lost 4 bases, and 12 bases stayed unmatched. CDR3 residues: CASSAGLAGGRKQYNEQFF. The CDR3, as DNA: TGTGCCAGCAGTGCGGGACTAGCGGGAGGAAGAAAACAGTACAATGAGCAGTTCTTC.

By frequency in the sample, this clone is medium-sized. The V call is TRBV6-1, the J call TRBJ1-3, with D possibly matching TRBD1 (5 bases). V dropped 3 bases and J dropped 8 bases, with 17 bases sitting between them. This CDR3 region has 15 residues. Germline loops: CDR1 MNHNS, CDR2 SASEGT. CDR3 loop: CASSDSPGRPDTIYF. CDR3 sequence (DNA): TGTGCCAGCAGTGATAGCCCGGGACGTCCCGACACCATATATTTT.

The table lists this clone with many counts. The rearrangement links TRBV9 to TRBJ1-1; possibly TRBD1 for D (5 bases). The V end lost 7 bases, the J end lost 0 bases, and 7 bases lay between the germline ends. The V gene's germline CDR1 is SGDLS and CDR2 YYNGEE. CDR3 size: 12 residues. The CDR3 sequence is CASGGLNTEAFF. The CDR3 region has the DNA TGTGCCAGCGGGGGACTGAACACTGAAGCTTTCTTT. Full variable domain (outside the CDR3, taken from reference TRBV9 and TRBJ1-1): DSGVTQTPKHLITATGQRVTLRCSPRSGDLSVYWYQQSLDQGLQFLIQYYNGEERAKGNILERFSAQQFPDLHSELNLSSLELGDSALYFCASGGLNTEAFFGQGTRLTVV.

Comment on this clone: The junction does not match germline at one end; this may be a read error. V usage is TRBV5-1 and J usage is TRBJ2-5; unclear D gene. Germline CDR1 SGHRS, CDR2 YFSETQ. The length of the CDR3 is 15 residues. In DNA form, the CDR3 reads TGCGCCAGCATCTTGGCCAACGGAGAGGTGGAGACCCAGTACTTC. This translates into CASILANGEVETQYF.

This clone is medium-sized within its sample. This chain joins TRBV20-1 and TRBJ2-7, with no clear D. V lost 6 bases and J 3 bases, leaving 15 bases between the germline ends. The CDR3 has 13 amino acids. Germline lookup yields CDR1 DFQATT and CDR2 SNEGSKA (reference sequence). The CDR3 is CSAQVASGYEQYF. CDR3 in DNA: TGCAGTGCCCAAGTGGCTAGTGGCTACGAGCAGTACTTC.

Details on this clone: Other nucleotide sequences from this sample produce the same CDR3. The chain couples TRBV6-1 to TRBJ2-2; 9 bases map to TRBD1. Losses at the gene ends were 9 bases for V and 5 bases for J; bases not matched to a gene: 13. The CDR3 has 16 amino acids. Looked up from germline, CDR1 is MNHNS and CDR2 is SASEGT. CDR3 nucleotides: TGTGCCAGTAGCCTAGGACAGGGGCGGTTGACCGGGGAGCTGTTTTTT. This sequence encodes CASSLGQGRLTGELFF.

This clone is termed medium-sized. Other DNA sequences within the sample encode an identical CDR3. The chain joins TRBV20-1 to TRBJ1-5, with no clear D. The CDR3 contains 13 residues. V gave up 3 bases and J gave up 7 bases, with 13 bases separating them. Germline V CDR1 and CDR2: DFQATT, SNEGSKA (reference sequence). The CDR3 loop is CSARSADGQPQHF. DNA for the CDR3: TGCAGTGCTAGGTCGGCAGATGGGCAGCCCCAGCATTTT.

This clone was picked up one time. The chain links TRBV11-2 to TRBJ1-5, with 8 bases aligning to TRBD1. Trimming cost V 3 bases and J 6 bases; bases outside gene matches: 10. Germline CDR1 SGHAT, CDR2 FQNNGV. The CDR3 contains 16 residues. CDR3 DNA: TGTGCCAGCAGCTTGGGGGGGGCAGGGACAGGTCAGCCCCAGCATTTT. This encodes CASSLGGAGTGQPQHF.

This clone was seen a handful of times. The chain is built from TRBV19 and TRBJ2-7, with TRBD2 matching 8 bases. CDR3 length equals 14 residues. The V gene end was trimmed by 3 bases and the J gene end by 0 bases; junction bases not matched to a gene: 1. Germline V lookup: CDR1 LNHDA, CDR2 SQIVND (reference sequence). The CDR3 loop reads CASSISGVSYEQYF. CDR3 nucleotide sequence: TGTGCCAGTAGTATTAGCGGGGTCTCCTACGAGCAGTACTTC.

This clone was seen only once. The CDR3 spells CASSSPAEGYNSPLHF. The CDR3 coding sequence is TGTGCCAGCAGCTCCCCCGCGGAGGGGTATAATTCACCCCTCCACTTT. The chain links TRBV11-3 to TRBJ1-6; D is possibly TRBD1 (5 bases). CDR1 SGHNT and CDR2 YENEEA come from the germline V gene. V dropped 4 bases and J dropped 4 bases, with 14 bases sitting between them. This CDR3 has 16 residues.

This clone was detected ten times or more. The chain is built from TRBV18 and TRBJ2-6, with TRBD1 as a possible D gene (6 bases). V lost 2 bases and J lost 3, with 11 bases in between. Germline V gives CDR1 KGHSH, CDR2 LQKENI. This CDR3 has 16 amino acids. The CDR3 DNA sequence: TGTGCCAGCTCACCAACCGACAGGAGTGGGGCCAACGTCCTGACTTTC. Its translation is CASSPTDRSGANVLTF.

This clone was counted only a few times. A read error is possible here, since a much larger clone lies one base away. The J gene is TRBJ2-7, the V gene TRBV29-1; 9 bases are shared with TRBD1. Germline V gene data show CDR1 as SQVTM and CDR2 as ANQGSEA. CDR3 length equals 13 residues. After removal of 5 bases from V and 1 base from J, the junction contained 3 bases not matched to a gene. The CDR3 DNA reads as TGCAGCGTTTATGGGACAGGGTCCTACGAGCAGTACTTC. Its protein product is CSVYGTGSYEQYF.

In its sample, this clone was seen many times. The chain recombines TRBV4-1 with TRBJ2-2, with 7 bases lining up with TRBD1. The CDR3 runs 18 residues. J gave up 1 base and V 1 base, and 9 bases lay outside the gene matches. Germline V gene data show CDR1 as MGHRA and CDR2 as YSYEKL. CDR3 nucleotide sequence: TGCGCCAGCAGCCAAGGTTTTCTCGGACAGGAGAACACCGGGGAGCTGTTTTTT. Translation gives CASSQGFLGQENTGELFF.

This clone was counted at least ten times. The genes are TRBV12-3 or TRBV12-4 and TRBJ1-5; D unresolved. The CDR3 runs to 15 residues. Deletions cut 4 bases from V and 3 bases from J, with 13 bases between. In DNA, the CDR3 is TGTGCCAGCAGTTATACTTCAGGTCCCAATCAGCCCCAGCATTTT. It translates to CASSYTSGPNQPQHF.

The chain is built from TRBV13 and TRBJ2-7; the D gene is possibly TRBD2 (5 bases). V lost 5 bases and J lost 7, with 15 bases in between. The CDR3 runs to 13 residues. Per germline, CDR1 PRHDT and CDR2 FYEKMQ (reference sequence). The CDR3 region has the DNA TGTGCCAGCAGCCCTTCCGGGGTAAGGGAGCAGTACTTC. Protein: CASSPSGVREQYF.

About this clone: Germline is not matched at one junction end, which may reflect a read error. This sequence joins TRBV5-1 and TRBJ2-7; D is perhaps TRBD1 or TRBD2 (5 bases each). The CDR3 is 13 amino acids. Germline lookup yields CDR1 SGHRS and CDR2 YFSETQ. As DNA, the CDR3 is TGCGCCAGCAGCCCGGGGACGTTTAACGATCAGTACTTC. Its translation: CASSPGTFNDQYF.

The rearrangement links TRBV28 to TRBJ2-1; 8 nucleotides agree with TRBD2. The CDR3 sequence is 14 residues long. V gave up 7 bases and J gave up 7 bases; unmatched junction bases: 9. Germline CDR1 reads MDHEN; CDR2 reads SYDVKM. The CDR3 loop reads CASIPTSEKNEQFF. In nucleotides, the CDR3 is TGTGCCAGCATCCCGACTAGCGAAAAAAATGAGCAGTTCTTC.

This rearrangement joins TRBV20-1 to TRBJ2-5; D not resolved. This CDR3 is built from 14 residues. Trimming left V 3 bases short and J 4 bases short, with 15 bases between. Looked up from germline, CDR1 is DFQATT and CDR2 is SNEGSKA (reference sequence). The CDR3 DNA reads as TGCAGTGCTAGGTCAGGTGAACCCCGAGAGACCCAGTACTTC. It translates to CSARSGEPRETQYF.

This clone was observed at least ten times. V and J are TRBV19 and TRBJ2-2, with 8 nucleotides matching TRBD2. This CDR3 contains 14 residues. Germline values: CDR1 LNHDA, CDR2 SQIVND (reference sequence). Germline trimming cut 5 bases from V and 5 bases from J; bases unmatched to any gene: 4. Here the CDR3 reads CASSLSGGTGELFF. CDR3 bases: TGTGCCAGTAGTTTGTCGGGAGGGACCGGGGAGCTGTTTTTT.

This clone was counted many times. The V gene is TRBV20-1, the J gene TRBJ2-5; a possible D gene is TRBD1 (5 bases). The V gene lost 5 bases and the J gene lost 3 bases, with 13 bases spanning the gap. The CDR3 length is 13 residues. Germline CDR1 and CDR2: DFQATT and SNEGSKA (reference sequence). This CDR3 is CSARQPYEETQYF. The CDR3 bases are TGCAGTGCTCGACAGCCCTATGAAGAGACCCAGTACTTC.

There are a few counts of this clone. This rearrangement joins TRBV25-1 to TRBJ2-7; D not resolved. The CDR3 runs 11 residues. Trimming took 3 bases from V and 1 from J, leaving 1 base between them. CDR1 is MGHDK, CDR2 SYGVNS, per germline. CDR3 amino acids: CASSDSYEQYF. The DNA for the CDR3 is TGTGCCAGCAGTGATTCCTACGAGCAGTACTTC.

This clone was recorded once. V and J are TRBV5-1 and TRBJ1-1; 10 bases map to TRBD1. CDR1 is SGHRS, CDR2 YFSETQ, per germline. The CDR3 sequence is 13 residues long. The V gene end was trimmed by 3 bases and the J gene end by 8 bases; junction bases not matched to a gene: 4. The DNA for the CDR3 is TGCGCCAGCAGCTCTAGGACAGGGGGGGAAGCTTTCTTT. This sequence encodes CASSSRTGGEAFF.

Sample share makes this clone medium-sized (0.01 to 0.1%). The rearrangement uses TRBV7-6 and TRBJ1-6, with D perhaps TRBD1 (6 bases). The CDR3 sequence is 15 residues long. The germline V and J ends were trimmed by 2 bases and 7 bases, with 12 bases remaining between them. Germline CDR1 reads SGHVS; CDR2 reads FNYEAQ. DNA for the CDR3: TGTGCCAGCAGCTTAATGGGCCAGGGGAATTCACCCCTCCACTTT. Residues: CASSLMGQGNSPLHF.

A word on this clone: The junction differs from germline at one of its ends, possibly a read error. The CDR3 here is CASSLIQQADQPQDF. CDR3 coding DNA: TGCGCCAGCAGCCTTATTCAGCAGGCAGATCAGCCCCAGGATTTT. The genes are TRBV4-1 and TRBJ1-5; no definite D call. CDR1 is MGHRA, CDR2 YSYEKL, per germline. The CDR3 totals 15 residues.

With regard to this clone: The junction does not match germline at one end; this may be a read error. This sequence joins TRBV5-4 and TRBJ2-3; 7 bases agree with TRBD1. There are 15 residues in the CDR3. Germline-derived CDR1 and CDR2 are SGHNT and YYREEE (reference sequence). Here the CDR3 DNA reads TGTGCCGGCAGCTTGGAAGGGGGCGATAGGGATACGCAGTATTTT. Its translation: CAGSLEGGDRDTQYF. The whole variable domain, remainder taken from reference TRBV5-4 and TRBJ2-3, is ETGVTQSPTHLIKTRGQQVTLRCSSQSGHNTVSWYQQALGQGPQFIFQYYREEENGRGNFPPRFSGLQFPNYSSELNVNALELDDSALYLCAGSLEGGDRDTQYFGPGTRLTVL.

This clone showed up just a few times. V and J are TRBV19 and TRBJ2-7, with TRBD2 identical over 9 bases. Germline V lookup: CDR1 LNHDA, CDR2 SQIVND (reference sequence). This CDR3 spans 14 amino acids. V gave up 7 bases and J gave up 4 bases; unmatched junction bases: 8. The CDR3 is CASIHVTSGYEQYF. Here the CDR3 DNA reads TGTGCCAGTATCCACGTGACTAGCGGTTACGAGCAGTACTTC.

To note about this clone: Compared with germline, one end of the junction differs, possibly owing to a read error. The rearrangement uses TRBV7-9 and TRBJ1-2; D is undetermined. The CDR3 is 14 amino acids. Germline V gene data show CDR1 as SEHNR and CDR2 as FQNEAQ (reference sequence). For the CDR3, the DNA is TGTGCCAGCAGCCTAGGGTATACTAAATATGGCTACACCTTC. It is translated as CASSLGYTKYGYTF.

This clone occurred many times. V and J are TRBV25-1 and TRBJ1-4; D call uncertain. Deletions cut 5 bases from V and 8 bases from J, with 12 bases between. CDR3 length: 13 amino acids. Germline lookup yields CDR1 MGHDK and CDR2 SYGVNS. The CDR3 is CASSYRAGEKLFF. The CDR3 DNA is TGTGCCAGCAGTTACCGGGCCGGAGAAAAACTGTTTTTT.

The V and J genes are TRBV24-1 and TRBJ1-2; D uncertain. Germline CDR1 is KGHDR and CDR2 is SFDVKD. The CDR3 is 14 amino acids. Trimming cost V 4 bases and J 4 bases, with 12 bases left between them. CDR3 sequence (DNA): TGTGCCACCAGTGAATCGACACGAGCCTATGGCTACACCTTC. It codes for CATSESTRAYGYTF.

CDR3 protein: CASSQEGVLRSGANVLTF. CDR3 in DNA: TGCGCCAGCAGCCAAGAAGGAGTACTACGCTCTGGGGCCAACGTCCTGACTTTC. This sequence joins TRBV4-3 and TRBJ2-6; D remains ambiguous. CDR3 size: 18 residues. Germline CDR1 is LGHNA and CDR2 is YSLEER. The ends were cut back, 0 bases at V and 0 bases at J, with 12 bases in the middle.